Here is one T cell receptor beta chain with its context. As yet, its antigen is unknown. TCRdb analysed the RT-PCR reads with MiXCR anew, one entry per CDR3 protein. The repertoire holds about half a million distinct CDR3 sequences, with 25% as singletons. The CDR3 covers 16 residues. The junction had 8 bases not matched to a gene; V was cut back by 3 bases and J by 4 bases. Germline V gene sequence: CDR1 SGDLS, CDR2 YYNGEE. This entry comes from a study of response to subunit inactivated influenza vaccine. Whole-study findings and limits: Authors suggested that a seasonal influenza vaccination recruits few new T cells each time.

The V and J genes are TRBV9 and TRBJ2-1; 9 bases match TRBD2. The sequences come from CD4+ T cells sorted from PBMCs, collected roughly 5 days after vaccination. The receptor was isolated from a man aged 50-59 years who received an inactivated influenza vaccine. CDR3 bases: TGTGCCAGCAGCGGAACCGGGACTAGCCGATACAATGAGCAGTTCTTC. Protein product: CASSGTGTSRYNEQFF. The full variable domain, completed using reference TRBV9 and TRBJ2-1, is DSGVTQTPKHLITATGQRVTLRCSPRSGDLSVYWYQQSLDQGLQFLIQYYNGEERAKGNILERFSAQQFPDLHSELNLSSLELGDSALYFCASSGTGTSRYNEQFFGPGTRLTVL.